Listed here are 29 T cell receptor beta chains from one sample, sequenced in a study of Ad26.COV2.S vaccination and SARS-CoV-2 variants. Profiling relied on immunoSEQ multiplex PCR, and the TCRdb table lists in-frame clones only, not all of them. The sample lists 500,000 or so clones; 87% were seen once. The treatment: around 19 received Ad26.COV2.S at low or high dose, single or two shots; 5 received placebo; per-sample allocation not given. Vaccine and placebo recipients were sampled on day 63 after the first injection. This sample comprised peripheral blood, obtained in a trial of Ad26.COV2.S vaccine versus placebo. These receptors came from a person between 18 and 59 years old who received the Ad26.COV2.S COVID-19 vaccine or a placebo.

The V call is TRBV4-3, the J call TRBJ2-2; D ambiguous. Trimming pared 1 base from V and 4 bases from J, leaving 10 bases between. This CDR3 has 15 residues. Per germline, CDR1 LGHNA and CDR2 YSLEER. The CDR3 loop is CASSQAARGTGELFF. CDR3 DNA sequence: TGCGCCAGCAGCCAAGCTGCAAGAGGCACCGGGGAGCTGTTTTTT.

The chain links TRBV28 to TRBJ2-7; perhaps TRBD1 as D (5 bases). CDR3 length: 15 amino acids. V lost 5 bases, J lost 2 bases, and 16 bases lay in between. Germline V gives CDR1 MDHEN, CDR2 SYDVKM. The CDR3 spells CASSPQGRGTYEQYF. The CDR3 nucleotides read TGTGCCAGCAGTCCTCAGGGTAGGGGAACCTACGAGCAGTACTTC.

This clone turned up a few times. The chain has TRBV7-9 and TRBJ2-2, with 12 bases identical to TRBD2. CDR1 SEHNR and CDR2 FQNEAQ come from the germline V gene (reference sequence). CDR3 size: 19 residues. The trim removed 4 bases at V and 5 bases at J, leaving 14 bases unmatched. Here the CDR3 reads CASSSRELLAGGITGELFF. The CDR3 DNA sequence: TGTGCCAGCAGCTCACGCGAATTACTAGCGGGAGGTATAACCGGGGAGCTGTTTTTT.

The CDR3 loop is CASPRTDNANYGYTF. CDR3 coding DNA: TGTGCCAGCCCCAGGACCGACAATGCTAACTATGGCTACACCTTC. The V and J genes are TRBV2 and TRBJ1-2; D ambiguous. V was trimmed by 8 bases and J by 0 bases, leaving 16 bases between them. Germline values: CDR1 SNHLY, CDR2 FYNNEI. The CDR3 is made up of 15 amino acids. The whole variable domain, filled in from reference TRBV2 and TRBJ1-2, reads EPEVTQTPSHQVTQMGQEVILRCVPISNHLYFYWYRQILGQKVEFLVSFYNNEISEKSEIFDDQFSVERPDGSNFTLKIRSTKLEDSAMYFCASPRTDNANYGYTFGSGTRLTVV.

CDR3 sequence: CATSRGSASGANVLTF. CDR3 nucleotide sequence: TGTGCCACCAGCAGAGGTAGCGCCTCTGGGGCCAACGTCCTGACTTTC. V is TRBV15 and J is TRBJ2-6; maybe TRBD2 (5 bases). This CDR3 has 16 residues. V was trimmed by 1 base and J by 0 bases, leaving 7 bases between them. Germline CDR1 LNHNV, CDR2 YYDKDF (reference sequence).

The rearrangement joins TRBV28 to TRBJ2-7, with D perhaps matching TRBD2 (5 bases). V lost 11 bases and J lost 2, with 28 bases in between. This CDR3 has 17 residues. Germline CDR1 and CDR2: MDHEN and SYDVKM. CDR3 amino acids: CAPMPEIWERQPYEQYF. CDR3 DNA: TGTGCCCCAATGCCCGAAATATGGGAGCGGCAGCCCTACGAGCAGTACTTC.

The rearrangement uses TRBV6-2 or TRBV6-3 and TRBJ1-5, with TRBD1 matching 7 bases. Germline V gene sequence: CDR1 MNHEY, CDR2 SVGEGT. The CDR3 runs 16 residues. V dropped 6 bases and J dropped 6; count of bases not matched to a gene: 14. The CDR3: CASSPPGAGGSQPQHF. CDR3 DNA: TGTGCCAGCAGCCCCCCGGGGGCAGGGGGAAGTCAGCCCCAGCATTTT.

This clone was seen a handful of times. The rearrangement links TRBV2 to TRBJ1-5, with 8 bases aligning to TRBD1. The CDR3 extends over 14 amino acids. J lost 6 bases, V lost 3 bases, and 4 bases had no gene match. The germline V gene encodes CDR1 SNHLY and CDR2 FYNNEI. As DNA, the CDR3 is TGTGCCAGCAGTGACACAGGGGGTCGTCAGCCCCAGCATTTT. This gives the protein CASSDTGGRQPQHF. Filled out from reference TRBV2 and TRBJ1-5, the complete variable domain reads EPEVTQTPSHQVTQMGQEVILRCVPISNHLYFYWYRQILGQKVEFLVSFYNNEISEKSEIFDDQFSVERPDGSNFTLKIRSTKLEDSAMYFCASSDTGGRQPQHFGDGTRLSIL.

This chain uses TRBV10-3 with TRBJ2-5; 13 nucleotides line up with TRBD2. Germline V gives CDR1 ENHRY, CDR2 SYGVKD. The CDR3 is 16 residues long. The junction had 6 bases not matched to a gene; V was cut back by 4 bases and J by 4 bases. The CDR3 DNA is TGTGCCATCAGTGTGGGACTAGCGGGATCGCTAGAGACCCAGTACTTC. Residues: CAISVGLAGSLETQYF.

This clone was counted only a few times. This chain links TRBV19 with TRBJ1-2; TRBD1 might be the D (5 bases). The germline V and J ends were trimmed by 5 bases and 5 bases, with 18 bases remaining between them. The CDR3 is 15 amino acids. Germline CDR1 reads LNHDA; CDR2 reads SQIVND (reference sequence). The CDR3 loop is CASSPHSGQKYGYTF. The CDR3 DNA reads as TGTGCCAGTAGTCCCCACTCAGGGCAGAAGTATGGCTACACCTTC.

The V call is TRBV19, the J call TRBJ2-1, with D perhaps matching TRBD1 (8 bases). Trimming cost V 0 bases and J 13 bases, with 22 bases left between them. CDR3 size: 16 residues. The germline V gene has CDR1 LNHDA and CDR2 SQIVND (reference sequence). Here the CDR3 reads CASSIDNRGGPLHQFF. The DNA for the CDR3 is TGTGCCAGTAGTATAGATAACAGGGGGGGACCGCTACACCAGTTCTTC.

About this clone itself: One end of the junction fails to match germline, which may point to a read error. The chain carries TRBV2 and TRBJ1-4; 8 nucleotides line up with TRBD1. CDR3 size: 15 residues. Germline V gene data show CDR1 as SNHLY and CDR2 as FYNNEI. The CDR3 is CASREVGDRHEKLFF. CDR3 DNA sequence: TGTGCCAGCAGGGAAGTTGGGGACAGGCATGAAAAACTGTTTTTT.

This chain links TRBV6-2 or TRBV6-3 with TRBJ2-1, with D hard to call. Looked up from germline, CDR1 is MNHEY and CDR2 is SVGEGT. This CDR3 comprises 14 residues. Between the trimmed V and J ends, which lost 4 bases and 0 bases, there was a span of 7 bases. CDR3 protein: CASSLLFSYNEQFF. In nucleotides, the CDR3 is TGTGCCAGCAGTTTACTATTCTCCTACAATGAGCAGTTCTTC.

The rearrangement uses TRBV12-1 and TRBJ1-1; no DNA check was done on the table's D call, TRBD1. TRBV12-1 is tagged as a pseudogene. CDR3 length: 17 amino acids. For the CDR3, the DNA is TGTGCCAGCAGCTTTTGGCTTTGGGGACAGGTGAGCACTGAAGCTTTCTTT. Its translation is CASSFWLWGQVSTEAFF.

The CDR3, as DNA: TGTGCCAGCATCTCGCAGCAGTATGGCTACACCTTC. Its protein is CASISQQYGYTF. This chain joins TRBV6-5 and TRBJ1-2; D unclear. Trimming pared 7 bases from V and 5 bases from J, leaving 11 bases between. The germline V gene encodes CDR1 MNHEY and CDR2 SVGAGI. This CDR3 comprises 12 residues.

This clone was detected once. As DNA, the CDR3 is TGTGCCAGCAGTGTATTAGTGGGGGAGGGCGAGCAGTACTTC. Its translation: CASSVLVGEGEQYF. The chain is built from TRBV2 and TRBJ2-7, with 7 bases fitting TRBD2. Losses at the gene ends were 4 bases for V and 6 bases for J; bases not matched to a gene: 9. Germline V gene data show CDR1 as SNHLY and CDR2 as FYNNEI. The CDR3 has 14 amino acids. Together with reference TRBV2 and TRBJ2-7, the CDR3 gives the full variable domain: EPEVTQTPSHQVTQMGQEVILRCVPISNHLYFYWYRQILGQKVEFLVSFYNNEISEKSEIFDDQFSVERPDGSNFTLKIRSTKLEDSAMYFCASSVLVGEGEQYFGPGTRLTVT.

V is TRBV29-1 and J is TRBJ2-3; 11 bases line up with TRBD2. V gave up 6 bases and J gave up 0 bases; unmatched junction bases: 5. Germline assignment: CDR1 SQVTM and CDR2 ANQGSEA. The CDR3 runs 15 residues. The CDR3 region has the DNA TGCAGCGTCCCCGGGACTAGCGGAAGCACAGATACGCAGTATTTT. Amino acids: CSVPGTSGSTDTQYF.

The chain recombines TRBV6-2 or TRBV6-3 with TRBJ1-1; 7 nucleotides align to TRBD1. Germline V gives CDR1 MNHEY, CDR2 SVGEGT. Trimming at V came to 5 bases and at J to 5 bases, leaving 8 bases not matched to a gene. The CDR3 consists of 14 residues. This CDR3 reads CASSRQGGSTEAFF. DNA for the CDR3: TGTGCCAGCAGTCGACAGGGCGGTTCGACTGAAGCTTTCTTT.

CDR3: CASSSDSSGTDTQYF. The CDR3 region has the DNA TGTGCCAGCAGTTCAGACAGCTCTGGCACAGATACGCAGTATTTT. J is TRBJ2-3 and V is TRBV7-8; TRBD1 might be the D (5 bases). V was cut by 6 bases and J by 1 base, with 14 bases left in between. The germline V gene has CDR1 SGHVS and CDR2 FQNEAQ. The CDR3 is 15 residues long.

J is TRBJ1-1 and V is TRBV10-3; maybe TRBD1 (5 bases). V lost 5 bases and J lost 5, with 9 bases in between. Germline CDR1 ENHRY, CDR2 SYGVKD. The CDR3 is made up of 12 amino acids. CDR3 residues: CAISLTATEAFF. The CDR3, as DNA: TGTGCCATCAGTTTGACAGCGACTGAAGCTTTCTTT.

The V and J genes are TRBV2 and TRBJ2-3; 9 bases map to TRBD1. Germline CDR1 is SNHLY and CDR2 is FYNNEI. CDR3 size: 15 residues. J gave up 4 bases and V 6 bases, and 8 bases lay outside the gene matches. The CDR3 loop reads CASRQGAHRADTQYF. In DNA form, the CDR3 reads TGTGCCAGCAGACAGGGGGCCCACCGCGCAGATACGCAGTATTTT.

CDR3 residues: CASSPSWGPPNNSPLHF. DNA of the CDR3: TGTGCCAGCAGCCCTTCGTGGGGCCCACCAAATAATTCACCCCTCCACTTT. The gene calls are TRBV7-9 and TRBJ1-6; D is possibly TRBD1 (5 bases). Germline values: CDR1 SEHNR, CDR2 FQNEAQ (reference sequence). The CDR3 has 17 residues. Trimming took 5 bases from V and 5 from J, leaving 19 bases between them.

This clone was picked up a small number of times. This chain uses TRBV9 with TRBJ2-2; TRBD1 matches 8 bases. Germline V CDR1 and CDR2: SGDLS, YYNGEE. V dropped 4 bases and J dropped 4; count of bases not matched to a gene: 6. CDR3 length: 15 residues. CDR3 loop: CASSPDRGVTGELFF. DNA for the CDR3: TGTGCCAGCAGCCCAGACAGGGGCGTCACCGGGGAGCTGTTTTTT.

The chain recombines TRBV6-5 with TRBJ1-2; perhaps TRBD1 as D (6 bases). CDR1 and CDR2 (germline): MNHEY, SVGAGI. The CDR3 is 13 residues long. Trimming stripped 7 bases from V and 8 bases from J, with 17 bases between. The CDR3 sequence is CASTQTGYHGYTF. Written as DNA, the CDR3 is TGTGCCAGCACGCAAACAGGGTATCACGGCTACACCTTC.

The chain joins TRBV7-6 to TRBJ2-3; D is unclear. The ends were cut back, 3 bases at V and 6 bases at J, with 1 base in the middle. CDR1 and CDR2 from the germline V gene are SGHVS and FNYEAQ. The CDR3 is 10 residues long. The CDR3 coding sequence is TGTGCCAGCAGCTTGGATACGCAGTATTTT. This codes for CASSLDTQYF.

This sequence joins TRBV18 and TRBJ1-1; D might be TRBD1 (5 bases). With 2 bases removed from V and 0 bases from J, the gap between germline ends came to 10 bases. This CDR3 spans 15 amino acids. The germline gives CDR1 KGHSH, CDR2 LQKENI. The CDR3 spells CASSPRDGLNTEAFF. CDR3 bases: TGTGCCAGCTCACCAAGGGACGGACTGAACACTGAAGCTTTCTTT. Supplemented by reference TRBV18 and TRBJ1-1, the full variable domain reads NAGVMQNPRHLVRRRGQEARLRCSPMKGHSHVYWYRQLPEEGLKFMVYLQKENIIDESGMPKERFSAEFPKEGPSILRIQQVVRGDSAAYFCASSPRDGLNTEAFFGQGTRLTVV.

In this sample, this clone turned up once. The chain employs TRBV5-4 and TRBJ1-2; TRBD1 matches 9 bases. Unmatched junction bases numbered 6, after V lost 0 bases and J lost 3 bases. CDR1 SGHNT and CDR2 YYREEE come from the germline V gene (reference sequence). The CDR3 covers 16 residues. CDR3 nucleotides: TGTGCCAGCAGCTTGGACTCACGACAGGGGGACTATGGCTACACCTTC. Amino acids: CASSLDSRQGDYGYTF. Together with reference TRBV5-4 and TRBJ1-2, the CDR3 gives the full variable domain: ETGVTQSPTHLIKTRGQQVTLRCSSQSGHNTVSWYQQALGQGPQFIFQYYREEENGRGNFPPRFSGLQFPNYSSELNVNALELDDSALYLCASSLDSRQGDYGYTFGSGTRLTVV.

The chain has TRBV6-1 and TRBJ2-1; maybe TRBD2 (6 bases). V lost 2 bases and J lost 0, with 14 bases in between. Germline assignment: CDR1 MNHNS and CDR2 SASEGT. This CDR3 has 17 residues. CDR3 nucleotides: TGTGCCAGCAGTGAACGATTCGGGGGAACCTCCTACAATGAGCAGTTCTTC. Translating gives CASSERFGGTSYNEQFF.

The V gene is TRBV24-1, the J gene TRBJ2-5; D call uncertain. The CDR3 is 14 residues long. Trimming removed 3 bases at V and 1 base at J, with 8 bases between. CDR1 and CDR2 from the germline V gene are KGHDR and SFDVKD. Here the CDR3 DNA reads TGTGCCACCAGTGATCATAGTCCCCAAGAGACCCAGTACTTC. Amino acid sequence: CATSDHSPQETQYF.